This T cell receptor (beta chain) emerged from a study of coeliac disease. One frozen roughly 500,000-cell aliquot per fraction was sequenced. Here immunoSEQ multiplex PCR was the method, and the copy in TCRdb shows in-frame clones only, minus some. Of approximately 6,700 clones listed, 65% to 70% are singletons. As concerns this clone: Its antigen remains unidentified.

Whole-study findings and limits: In active celiac disease, intraepithelial and lamina propria TRB and TRG repertoires were less clonal than controls. Few TRB amino acid sequences were shared between samples; most were unique.

The CDR3 is 18 amino acids. This chain links TRBV1 with TRBJ2-6; TRBD2, the table's D call, was not compared with the DNA. TRBV1 is assigned pseudogene status. What was sequenced was lamina propria lymphocytes from the gut. The sequence was collected from a woman between 18 and 29 years old with active celiac disease. CDR3 DNA sequence: TGCACCAGCAGCAAGCGGAGTTTGTCACAAAGTCGGGCCAACGTCCTGACTTTC. This codes for CTSSKRSLSQSRANVLTF.